These 26 T cell receptor beta chains were sequenced from one sample in a study of CD8+ T cells in alopecia areata. cDNA reverse transcribed from extracted RNA served as the sequencing template. TCRdb's table, derived via immunoSEQ multiplex PCR, lists solely in-frame clones and lacks some. The data show 110,000 or so clones, with around two fifths seen just once and 3% to 3.5% held by the top ten. The sequencing input was CD4+ T cells sorted from blood. The receptor source for this set is a human donor with alopecia areata.

This clone was counted a few times. The chain is built from TRBV29-1 and TRBJ1-3; D is perhaps TRBD1 (5 bases). Between the trimmed V and J ends, which lost 6 bases and 2 bases, there was a span of 14 bases. In germline, CDR1 is SQVTM, CDR2 ANQGSEA. The CDR3 is made up of 14 amino acids. The CDR3 region has the DNA TGCAGCGTCATCGGGACGCTGACTGGAAACACCATATATTTT. Translating gives CSVIGTLTGNTIYF. Complete variable domain (other parts from reference TRBV29-1 and TRBJ1-3): SAVISQKPSRDICQRGTSLTIQCQVDSQVTMMFWYRQQPGQSLTLIATANQGSEATYESGFVIDKFPISRPNLTFSTLTVSNMSPEDSSIYLCSVIGTLTGNTIYFGEGSWLTVV.

This clone was counted only a few times. The chain links TRBV13 to TRBJ2-2; perhaps D is TRBD1 or TRBD2 (5 bases each). The V gene lost 5 bases and the J gene lost 5 bases, with 18 bases spanning the gap. Germline CDR1 PRHDT, CDR2 FYEKMQ (reference sequence). The CDR3 contains 16 residues. The DNA of the CDR3 is TGTGCCAGCAGCCTCCTGGTGGGGGAATTGACCGGGGAGCTGTTTTTT. Translating gives CASSLLVGELTGELFF. The full variable domain, in which reference TRBV13 and TRBJ2-2 provide the parts outside the CDR3, is AAGVIQSPRHLIKEKRETATLKCYPIPRHDTVYWYQQGPGQDPQFLISFYEKMQSDKGSIPDRFSAQQFSDYHSELNMSSLELGDSALYFCASSLLVGELTGELFFGEGSRLTVL.

This clone was counted between two and nine times. The V call is TRBV29-1, the J call TRBJ1-1, with 8 bases fitting TRBD1. This CDR3 region has 12 residues. CDR1 and CDR2 (germline): SQVTM, ANQGSEA. V trimming: 5 bases; J trimming: 8 bases; junction bases outside the gene matches: 7. CDR3 in DNA: TGCAGCGTTTCAAGGACAGGGTCAGAAGCTTTCTTT. Its translation: CSVSRTGSEAFF.

This rearrangement joins TRBV29-1 to TRBJ1-1, with 10 bases that match TRBD1. Trimming took 6 bases from V and 3 from J; bases not matched to a gene: 10. This CDR3 is built from 15 residues. CDR1 is SQVTM and CDR2 is ANQGSEA in the germline V gene. The CDR3 DNA reads TGCAGCGTCGATCCGCTTGGACAGGGGGACACTGAAGCTTTCTTT. Translating it yields CSVDPLGQGDTEAFF.

There are a few counts of this clone. Different DNA sequences within this sample yield the same CDR3. This chain links TRBV29-1 with TRBJ1-1; D may be TRBD1 (5 bases). Trimming took 4 bases from V and 0 from J, leaving 9 bases between them. Germline-derived CDR1 and CDR2 are SQVTM and ANQGSEA. The CDR3 extends over 13 amino acids. Here the CDR3 DNA reads TGCAGCGTTGGTCCGGGGCTGAACACTGAAGCTTTCTTT. Encoded protein: CSVGPGLNTEAFF.

This chain links TRBV11-2 with TRBJ2-7; 12 bases match TRBD2. The CDR3 sequence is 14 residues long. V was pared by 1 base and J by 6 bases, with 1 base of the junction left unmatched. Germline loops: CDR1 SGHAT, CDR2 FQNNGV. The chain's CDR3 is CASSLGLAGAEQYF. In DNA form, the CDR3 reads TGTGCCAGCAGCTTAGGACTAGCGGGAGCCGAGCAGTACTTC.

This chain uses TRBV7-2 with TRBJ2-5; 7 nucleotides match TRBD1. CDR1 is SGHTA and CDR2 is FQGNSA in the germline V gene. This CDR3 is built from 13 residues. V was clipped by 3 bases and J by 5 bases; unmatched bases: 3. CDR3 sequence: CASSLRGLETQYF. The CDR3 nucleotides read TGTGCCAGCAGCTTGAGGGGGCTGGAGACCCAGTACTTC.

V usage is TRBV5-1 and J usage is TRBJ2-1, with TRBD1 matching 10 bases. V shed 4 bases, J shed 9 bases, and the junction held 7 bases outside the gene matches. The CDR3 is made up of 14 amino acids. Germline CDR1 and CDR2: SGHRS and YFSETQ. The CDR3, as DNA: TGCGCCAGCAGCAGGGGACAGGGGAACGTTGAGCAGTTCTTC. This sequence encodes CASSRGQGNVEQFF. Full variable domain (rest looked up from reference TRBV5-1 and TRBJ2-1): KAGVTQTPRYLIKTRGQQVTLSCSPISGHRSVSWYQQTPGQGLQFLFEYFSETQRNKGNFPGRFSGRQFSNSRSEMNVSTLELGDSALYLCASSRGQGNVEQFFGPGTRLTVL.

This clone appeared a few times. V gene TRBV6-6 combines with J gene TRBJ2-2, with a weak D call TRBD1 (6 bases). The CDR3 contains 15 residues. Germline CDR1 is MNHNY and CDR2 is SVGAGI (reference sequence). V lost 5 bases, J lost 4 bases, and 14 bases lay in between. The CDR3 spells CASSTGYRGTGELFF. In nucleotides, the CDR3 is TGTGCCAGCAGTACAGGGTATCGGGGCACCGGGGAGCTGTTTTTT.

This clone came up once. The chain employs TRBV5-1 and TRBJ2-1; 10 bases align to TRBD2. CDR3 size: 13 residues. The J segment lost 10 bases and the V segment lost 4 bases, leaving 5 bases of the junction unmatched. The germline CDR1 and CDR2 sequences are SGHRS and YFSETQ. The CDR3 spells CASSELAGTEQFF. The DNA of the CDR3 is TGCGCCAGCAGCGAACTAGCGGGAACCGAGCAGTTCTTC. The entire variable domain, with the rest obtained from reference TRBV5-1 and TRBJ2-1, is as follows: KAGVTQTPRYLIKTRGQQVTLSCSPISGHRSVSWYQQTPGQGLQFLFEYFSETQRNKGNFPGRFSGRQFSNSRSEMNVSTLELGDSALYLCASSELAGTEQFFGPGTRLTVL.

The rearrangement uses TRBV5-1 and TRBJ2-1; TRBD2 agrees at 7 bases. The V gene's germline CDR1 is SGHRS and CDR2 YFSETQ. With 4 bases clipped from V and 6 bases from J, the junction kept 7 bases outside the gene matches. The CDR3 has 14 residues. The CDR3 DNA reads TGCGCCAGCAGCCAGATGACTAGCCCCAATGAGCAGTTCTTC. This sequence encodes CASSQMTSPNEQFF.

V usage is TRBV7-2 and J usage is TRBJ2-7; 7 nucleotides match TRBD2. Germline V gene lookup returns CDR1 SGHTA and CDR2 FQGNSA. J lost 6 bases, V lost 0 bases, and 2 bases had no gene match. The CDR3 contains 13 residues. The CDR3 DNA reads as TGTGCCAGCAGCTTAGCTCGGGAGGCCGAGCAGTACTTC. It encodes CASSLAREAEQYF.

The V call is TRBV6-6, the J call TRBJ2-7; 7 positions match TRBD1. CDR3 length: 13 amino acids. Looked up from germline, CDR1 is MNHNY and CDR2 is SVGAGI (reference sequence). V shed 7 bases and J 4 bases; nucleotides not matched to a gene: 7. CDR3 nucleotides: TGTGCCAGCATCGACAGGGTACAGTACGAGCAGTACTTC. It codes for CASIDRVQYEQYF.

The CDR3 reads CASSLGRGNTEAFF. DNA of the CDR3: TGTGCCAGCAGCTTGGGGAGGGGAAACACTGAAGCTTTCTTT. The genes are TRBV7-9 and TRBJ1-1, with a possible D match to TRBD1 (5 bases). Trimming pared 3 bases from V and 2 bases from J, leaving 10 bases between. CDR1 and CDR2 from the germline V gene are SEHNR and FQNEAQ (reference sequence). CDR3 size: 14 residues. Based on the CDR3 plus reference TRBV7-9 and TRBJ1-1, the full variable domain is DTGVSQNPRHKITKRGQNVTFRCDPISEHNRLYWYRQTLGQGPEFLTYFQNEAQLEKSRLLSDRFSAERPKGSFSTLEIQRTEQGDSAMYLCASSLGRGNTEAFFGQGTRLTVV.

V usage is TRBV29-1 and J usage is TRBJ2-1, with D perhaps matching TRBD1 (5 bases). The CDR3 sequence is 16 residues long. The germline gives CDR1 SQVTM, CDR2 ANQGSEA. V was pared by 5 bases and J by 3 bases, with 20 bases between. CDR3 amino acids: CSVRGSQGAFYNEQFF. In DNA, the CDR3 is TGCAGCGTTAGAGGTAGCCAGGGCGCCTTCTACAATGAGCAGTTCTTC.

This clone showed up just a few times. The chain uses TRBV14 and TRBJ2-1; the D gene is possibly TRBD1 (5 bases). CDR1 is SGHDN and CDR2 is FVKESK in the germline V gene. The CDR3 length is 16 residues. The V gene lost 4 bases and the J gene lost 2 bases, with 15 bases spanning the gap. CDR3 loop: CASSRTGYSAYNEQFF. CDR3 nucleotide sequence: TGTGCCAGCAGCCGCACAGGTTATTCTGCCTACAATGAGCAGTTCTTC.

This rearrangement joins TRBV28 to TRBJ1-2; 11 nucleotides agree with TRBD1. There are 14 residues in the CDR3. V shed 4 bases, J shed 3 bases, and the junction held 1 base outside the gene matches. Germline loops: CDR1 MDHEN, CDR2 SYDVKM. Here the CDR3 reads CASSSGQGDYGYTF. The CDR3 nucleotides are TGTGCCAGCAGTTCGGGACAGGGGGACTATGGCTACACCTTC.

V usage is TRBV30 and J usage is TRBJ1-1; D is undetermined. Trimming left V 0 bases short and J 3 bases short, with 23 bases between. CDR3 length equals 18 residues. The V gene's germline CDR1 is GTSNPN and CDR2 SVGIG (reference sequence). The CDR3 sequence: CAWSVKDPGLGIYTEAFF. CDR3 in DNA: TGTGCCTGGAGTGTAAAAGACCCCGGCTTGGGGATTTACACTGAAGCTTTCTTT. The full variable domain, in which reference TRBV30 and TRBJ1-1 provide the parts outside the CDR3, is SQTIHQWPATLVQPVGSPLSLECTVEGTSNPNLYWYRQAAGRGLQLLFYSVGIGQISSEVPQNLSASRPQDRQFILSSKKLLLSDSGFYLCAWSVKDPGLGIYTEAFFGQGTRLTVV.

The rearrangement uses TRBV29-1 and TRBJ1-1; no firm D call. In germline, CDR1 is SQVTM, CDR2 ANQGSEA. With 3 bases removed from V and 8 bases from J, the gap between germline ends came to 16 bases. The CDR3 has 13 residues. The CDR3 coding sequence is TGCAGCGTTGAGATCGGGGATAACTCCGAAGCTTTCTTT. This gives the protein CSVEIGDNSEAFF.

V usage is TRBV5-4 and J usage is TRBJ2-1; D unresolved. In germline, CDR1 is SGHNT, CDR2 YYREEE (reference sequence). This CDR3 region has 15 residues. The germline V and J ends were trimmed by 0 bases and 3 bases, with 10 bases remaining between them. The CDR3 sequence is CASSLGNSFYNEQFF. For the CDR3, the DNA is TGTGCCAGCAGCTTGGGAAACAGCTTCTACAATGAGCAGTTCTTC.

This chain joins TRBV29-1 and TRBJ1-2; D unresolved. Looked up from germline, CDR1 is SQVTM and CDR2 is ANQGSEA. Trimming pared 0 bases from V and 6 bases from J, leaving 17 bases between. This CDR3 has 15 amino acids. The CDR3 bases are TGCAGCGTTGAAGATCTGGTAACGGGTCGGGATGGCTACACCTTC. Its translation: CSVEDLVTGRDGYTF.

The chain is built from TRBV25-1 and TRBJ1-6, with a weak D call TRBD1 (6 bases). V was pared by 5 bases and J by 5 bases, with 10 bases between. The CDR3 length is 14 residues. Germline-derived CDR1 and CDR2 are MGHDK and SYGVNS. The DNA for the CDR3 is TGTGCCAGCAGTCAAACAGGGAATAATTCACCCCTCCACTTT. This codes for CASSQTGNNSPLHF.

This clone appeared a few times. This chain uses TRBV14 with TRBJ2-5, with no clear D. Germline V CDR1 and CDR2: SGHDN, FVKESK. V was trimmed by 7 bases and J by 7 bases, leaving 13 bases between them. The CDR3 length is 12 residues. The CDR3 DNA follows: TGTGCCAGCAACCCCGGTGGTGGGACCCAGTACTTC. Its protein product is CASNPGGGTQYF.

The J gene is TRBJ1-1, the V gene TRBV29-1; 7 nucleotides line up with TRBD1. The CDR3 contains 13 residues. The V gene end was trimmed by 7 bases and the J gene end by 6 bases; junction bases not matched to a gene: 11. Germline CDR1 is SQVTM and CDR2 is ANQGSEA. DNA of the CDR3: TGCAGCGCAAGTAGAGGGGGCGCATCTGAAGCTTTCTTT. This translates into CSASRGGASEAFF.

The chain recombines TRBV4-2 with TRBJ2-7; D is perhaps TRBD2 (6 bases). Germline CDR1 reads LGHNA; CDR2 reads YNFKEQ. V lost 7 bases to trimming and J lost 2 bases, with 21 bases between them. The length of the CDR3 is 16 residues. The CDR3 nucleotides read TGTGCCAGCACCGCAAGGTACCGGACGGGGGCCTACGAGCAGTACTTC. It is translated as CASTARYRTGAYEQYF.

The rearrangement links TRBV4-2 to TRBJ1-1, with TRBD1 as a possible D gene (6 bases). Between the trimmed V and J ends, which lost 4 bases and 2 bases, there was a span of 17 bases. The CDR3 is made up of 16 amino acids. Germline CDR1 LGHNA, CDR2 YNFKEQ. For the CDR3, the DNA is TGTGCCAGCAGCCGACACAGACAGGAATTAAACACTGAAGCTTTCTTT. Translation: CASSRHRQELNTEAFF.